Below, 14 T cell receptor beta chains from the same sample are listed, as sequenced in a study of T cell changes during pregnancy in multiple sclerosis. Profiled with immunoSEQ multiplex PCR; TCRdb holds only in-frame clones, not every one. The table includes some 60,000 clones, roughly 90% detected once. The specimen comprised peripheral blood, sampled before pregnancy. The source of these receptors is a female donor with multiple sclerosis, enrolled in a pregnancy study.

This clone occurred a few times. V gene TRBV7-2 combines with J gene TRBJ2-5, with 7 bases identical to TRBD2. V lost 2 bases and J lost 5; bases outside the gene matches: 2. This CDR3 comprises 13 residues. Germline assignment: CDR1 SGHTA and CDR2 FQGNSA. This chain's CDR3 is CASSLWGGETQYF. CDR3 DNA: TGTGCCAGCAGCTTATGGGGGGGGGAGACCCAGTACTTC.

This chain connects TRBV18 to TRBJ1-4; D might be TRBD1 (6 bases). Germline V gene sequence: CDR1 KGHSH, CDR2 LQKENI. The CDR3 runs 17 residues. V was pared by 2 bases and J by 0 bases, with 13 bases between. The CDR3 here is CASSPSPTGSTNEKLFF. The DNA of the CDR3 is TGTGCCAGCTCACCATCCCCTACAGGGTCAACTAATGAAAAACTGTTTTTT. The full variable domain, in which reference TRBV18 and TRBJ1-4 provide the parts outside the CDR3, is NAGVMQNPRHLVRRRGQEARLRCSPMKGHSHVYWYRQLPEEGLKFMVYLQKENIIDESGMPKERFSAEFPKEGPSILRIQQVVRGDSAAYFCASSPSPTGSTNEKLFFGSGTQLSVL.

The gene calls are TRBV27 and TRBJ1-5, with 7 bases fitting TRBD1. V lost 4 bases to trimming and J lost 7 bases; unmatched junction nucleotides: 4. The germline gives CDR1 MNHEY, CDR2 SMNVEV (reference sequence). CDR3 length: 13 residues. The CDR3 loop reads CASSSTGYQPQHF. CDR3 in DNA: TGTGCCAGCAGTTCGACAGGGTACCAGCCCCAGCATTTT.

This clone was seen only a few times. J is TRBJ1-1 and V is TRBV9, with D unclear. There are 14 residues in the CDR3. With 2 bases removed from V and 1 base from J, the gap between germline ends came to 9 bases. Germline values: CDR1 SGDLS, CDR2 YYNGEE. The CDR3 loop reads CASSVSGQNTEAFF. The CDR3, as DNA: TGTGCCAGCAGCGTGTCCGGTCAGAACACTGAAGCTTTCTTT.

CDR3 nucleotides: TGTGCCAGCAGCTCGCTCCTAGCTTCGGGGGCCAACGTCCTGACTTTC. As protein: CASSSLLASGANVLTF. V gene TRBV7-2 combines with J gene TRBJ2-6; D might be TRBD2 (5 bases). CDR1 is SGHTA and CDR2 is FQGNSA in the germline V gene. V lost 4 bases and J 4 bases, leaving 14 bases between the germline ends. The CDR3 runs to 16 residues.

The chain joins TRBV10-1 to TRBJ1-3; TRBD1 might be the D (6 bases). This CDR3 is 12 amino acids long. Germline assignment: CDR1 WNHNN and CDR2 SYGVQD (reference sequence). Trimming removed 6 bases at V and 3 bases at J, with 6 bases between. In DNA form, the CDR3 reads TGCGCCAGCAGACAGGGTGGAAACACCATATATTTT. Protein sequence: CASRQGGNTIYF.

The chain has TRBV19 and TRBJ1-6; tentative D call: TRBD1 (5 bases). Germline lookup yields CDR1 LNHDA and CDR2 SQIVND (reference sequence). The CDR3 sequence is 14 residues long. Trimming pared 10 bases from V and 4 bases from J, leaving 14 bases between. The CDR3 region is CATAGQQYNSPLHF. DNA for the CDR3: TGTGCCACCGCCGGACAACAGTATAATTCACCCCTCCACTTT.

This chain links TRBV7-7 with TRBJ1-3; D is unresolved. Germline CDR1 is SSHAT and CDR2 is FNYEAQ (reference sequence). V was pared by 5 bases and J by 8 bases, with 16 bases between. The CDR3 runs 14 residues. CDR3 region: CASSPSKVLDTIYF. The CDR3 bases are TGTGCCAGCAGCCCTAGTAAGGTTTTGGACACCATATATTTT.

The chain is built from TRBV4-2 and TRBJ1-2; TRBD1 matches 11 bases. V lost 2 bases to trimming and J lost 13 bases; unmatched junction nucleotides: 12. CDR1 LGHNA and CDR2 YNFKEQ come from the germline V gene. The CDR3 runs 15 residues. The CDR3 loop is CASSQRRWGQGVRTF. The CDR3 DNA reads TGTGCCAGCAGCCAACGGCGCTGGGGACAGGGGGTTCGCACCTTC.

This clone was counted only a few times. The chain is built from TRBV7-9 and TRBJ1-2; D gene ambiguous. Germline V lookup: CDR1 SEHNR, CDR2 FQNEAQ (reference sequence). V was trimmed by 5 bases and J by 8 bases, leaving 12 bases between them. CDR3 length equals 12 residues. The CDR3 DNA reads TGTGCCAGCAGCAGACATCGGGGAGGCTACACCTTC. It is translated as CASSRHRGGYTF. Looking up the rest from reference TRBV7-9 and TRBJ1-2 gives the full variable domain: DTGVSQNPRHKITKRGQNVTFRCDPISEHNRLYWYRQTLGQGPEFLTYFQNEAQLEKSRLLSDRFSAERPKGSFSTLEIQRTEQGDSAMYLCASSRHRGGYTFGSGTRLTVV.

The rearrangement links TRBV7-2 to TRBJ1-6; no clear D gene. Germline V gene lookup returns CDR1 SGHTA and CDR2 FQGNSA. The ends were cut back, 1 base at V and 7 bases at J, with 8 bases in the middle. CDR3 length equals 14 residues. CDR3 amino acids: CASSLVRGNSPLHF. CDR3 coding DNA: TGTGCCAGCAGCTTAGTTCGCGGCAATTCACCCCTCCACTTT.

V usage is TRBV30 and J usage is TRBJ2-5; 11 nucleotides agree with TRBD1. Germline assignment: CDR1 GTSNPN and CDR2 SVGIG (reference sequence). V shed 8 bases and J 4 bases; nucleotides not matched to a gene: 12. CDR3 length: 15 residues. CDR3 sequence: CALTWTGGARETQYF. CDR3 DNA: TGTGCCCTAACCTGGACAGGGGGCGCGAGAGAGACCCAGTACTTC.

This chain's CDR3 is CASRSGGTYEQYF. The CDR3 DNA reads TGTGCCAGCAGGTCGGGGGGGACCTACGAGCAGTACTTC. The rearrangement joins TRBV5-5 to TRBJ2-7; 8 nucleotides agree with TRBD2. After removal of 5 bases from V and 2 bases from J, the junction contained 3 bases not matched to a gene. Germline CDR1 SGHKS, CDR2 YYEKEE (reference sequence). The CDR3 runs to 13 residues.

V is TRBV25-1 and J is TRBJ1-5; TRBD1 matches at 11 bases. The V gene's germline CDR1 is MGHDK and CDR2 SYGVNS. The CDR3 extends over 15 amino acids. V was clipped by 4 bases and J by 9 bases; unmatched bases: 8. The CDR3 sequence: CASSAGTGGSVPQHF. The CDR3 nucleotides read TGTGCCAGCAGTGCCGGGACAGGGGGATCGGTGCCCCAGCATTTT.